A single sample is the source of the 2 T cell receptor beta chains below, sequenced in a study of PD-L1 blockade in urothelial cancer. The data were produced by immunoSEQ multiplex PCR, yet TCRdb's version contains in-frame clones alone and is incomplete. This sample yields 40,000 or so clones, of which around 80% are seen a single time; roughly 13% belongs to the top ten. Time point of the sample: peripheral blood 6 weeks after treatment start. The sample in question was PBMCs, obtained around atezolizumab (anti-PD-L1) treatment. The receptors were gathered from a man aged 60 to 69 with urothelial cancer.

The chain is built from TRBV18 and TRBJ2-6, with 8 nucleotides matching TRBD1. Germline CDR1 is KGHSH and CDR2 is LQKENI. The CDR3 is 18 residues long. J lost 0 bases, V lost 0 bases, and 4 bases had no gene match. In nucleotides, the CDR3 is TGTGCCAGCTCACCACCCGGGACAGGTTCCTCTGGGGCCAACGTCCTGACTTTC. Translated, it gives CASSPPGTGSSGANVLTF. Combining the CDR3 with reference TRBV18 and TRBJ2-6 gives the whole variable domain NAGVMQNPRHLVRRRGQEARLRCSPMKGHSHVYWYRQLPEEGLKFMVYLQKENIIDESGMPKERFSAEFPKEGPSILRIQQVVRGDSAAYFCASSPPGTGSSGANVLTFGAGSRLTVL.

The CDR3 sequence is CSVVEAYGYTF. The CDR3 DNA sequence: TGCAGCGTCGTAGAGGCCTATGGCTACACCTTC. V is TRBV29-1 and J is TRBJ1-2; D is undetermined. CDR3 length equals 11 residues. V dropped 6 bases and J dropped 4 bases, with 9 bases sitting between them. The germline CDR1 and CDR2 sequences are SQVTM and ANQGSEA.